Here is one T cell receptor (beta chain) with its context. Its antigen is unknown. This entry belongs to a study of T-cell memory formation after mild COVID-19. Study-wide background: The two donors had largely donor-specific TCR clusters. Whole-study findings and limits: Second-wave clones reaching peak frequency on day 37 lacked confirmed SARS-CoV-2 specificity. Several responding clones turned up in pre-infection memory, indicating that cross-reactive memory may have taken part.

TCRdb reprocessed the 5' RACE reads via MiXCR and lists one record per CDR3 protein. Here the sample spans around 300,000 distinct CDR3 sequences, 19% being singletons. This CDR3 contains 13 residues. Trimming took 8 bases from V and 3 from J; bases not matched to a gene: 6. The germline CDR1 and CDR2 sequences are MNHEY and SVGAGI. The chain has TRBV6-5 and TRBJ1-1, with TRBD1 matching over 7 bases. The source is a man aged 18 to 29 who had mild COVID-19 (a few samples of this study predate the infection). Cell type and time point are not known. Sequencing was done on a sample of PBMCs or a T cell subset sorted from them (not recorded which). The CDR3 region has the DNA TGTGCCAGCCGACAGGGTTTTTACACTGAAGCTTTCTTT. This codes for CASRQGFYTEAFF.